This T cell receptor (beta chain) was sequenced for a study of immune evolution from preneoplasia to lung adenocarcinoma. General study points: From normal lung to invasive adenocarcinoma, top clone frequencies appeared to decrease.

Germline V CDR1 and CDR2: SQVTM, ANQGSEA. V lost 1 base and J lost 1; bases outside the gene matches: 4. The length of the CDR3 is 15 residues. Some clones are missing from TCRdb's copy, which holds only in-frame ones; the method was immunoSEQ multiplex PCR. Among 2,000 to 3,000 clones listed, under 90% were seen once. Concerning this clone: Its target is not known.

The sequence derives from a person between 65 and 79 years old with lung adenocarcinoma. What was sequenced was FFPE lung adenocarcinoma in situ tissue. V gene TRBV29-1 combines with J gene TRBJ2-3, with TRBD2 matching over 8 bases. Here the CDR3 DNA reads TGCAGCGTTGAAGTTAGCGGGGCCGGCACAGATACGCAGTATTTT. Amino acids: CSVEVSGAGTDTQYF.